Listed below are T cell receptor beta chains from one sample, sequenced in a study of CD8 T cells in Susac syndrome. TCRdb reanalysed the immunoSEQ multiplex PCR reads using MiXCR and keeps one entry per CDR3 protein. The sample shows about 400,000 distinct CDR3 sequences, around 83% of them seen only once. The sequenced sample consisted of CD8+ T cells from PBMCs. These receptors all come from a human donor with multiple sclerosis. Each CDR3 is given with its conserved first and last residue. Fields, in order: clone size, D gene, J gene, V gene, CDR3 DNA, CDR3 protein. D genes are given only for firm matches. Some rows have no size entry. The others give once, few or many, or a class for an expanded clone.

>.|.|TRBJ1-1|TRBV29-1
TGCAGCGTTTCGGGAGGGCTTGAAGCTTTCTTT
CSVSGGLEAFF
>.|.|TRBJ2-3|TRBV27
TGTGCCAGCAGTTGGGGGGCAGGGAGCACAGATACGCAGTATTTT
CASSWGAGSTDTQYF
>.|.|TRBJ2-1|TRBV6-4
TGTGCCAGCAGTGACTCGGAGAGCTCCTACAATGAGCAGTTCTTC
CASSDSESSYNEQFF
>once|.|TRBJ1-1|TRBV6-6
TGTGCCAGCATGGACAGAAAGAACACTGAAGCTTTCTTT
CASMDRKNTEAFF
>.|.|TRBJ1-1|TRBV14
TGTGCCAGCAGGGACGAGGGGACTGAAGCTTTCTTT
CASRDEGTEAFF
>few|.|TRBJ1-1|TRBV27
TGTGCCAGCGGCAGTAACACTGAAGCTTTCTTT
CASGSNTEAFF
>.|.|TRBJ1-1|TRBV27
TGTGCCAGCAGTTTAACTCCCGCCGGGACGGTGAACACTGAAGCTTTCTTT
CASSLTPAGTVNTEAFF
>.|.|TRBJ2-2|TRBV12-1
TGTGCCAGCAGCGAGGAGGGCCGGTTCACCGGGGAGCTGTTTTTT
CASSEEGRFTGELFF
>.|.|TRBJ1-2|TRBV28
TGTGCCAGCAGTTTATTGGGGACCCACTATGGCTACACCTTC
CASSLLGTHYGYTF
>.|.|TRBJ2-1|TRBV27
TGTGCCAGCAGTTCCTCACTAAATGAGCAGTTCTTC
CASSSSLNEQFF
>.|TRBD1|TRBJ2-7|TRBV10-3
TGTGCCATCAGTGAGCCCGGGACAGGGAGACCATACGAGCAGTACTTC
CAISEPGTGRPYEQYF
>.|.|TRBJ1-1|TRBV12-3/TRBV12-4
TGTGCCAGCAGTTTCGTTTTAGACACAAACACTGAAGCTTTCTTT
CASSFVLDTNTEAFF
>once|.|TRBJ2-3|TRBV3-1
TGTGCCAGCAGCCGGACCGGGACTAGCACAGATACGCAGTATTTT
CASSRTGTSTDTQYF
>.|.|TRBJ1-1|TRBV2
TGTGCCAGCAGTGAATTTCGGACAGCTGAAGCTTTCTTT
CASSEFRTAEAFF
>.|TRBD1|TRBJ2-1|TRBV29-1
TGCAGCGTTGAATTGGGACAGGCGGATGAGCAGTTCTTC
CSVELGQADEQFF
>.|TRBD2|TRBJ2-3|TRBV2
TGTGCCATTCCCGGGGGGGCCACAGATACGCAGTATTTT
CAIPGGATDTQYF
>.|TRBD1|TRBJ1-5|TRBV28
TGTGCCAGCAGTTTACCAGGACAGGATCAGCCCCAGCATTTT
CASSLPGQDQPQHF
>.|TRBD1|TRBJ2-1|TRBV4-1
TGCGCCAGCAGGGAGACCGACCAGGGGGCAAGGAATGAGCAGTTCTTC
CASRETDQGARNEQFF
>few|.|TRBJ2-5|TRBV6-5
TGTGCCAGCAGTTTTGCGGGGAGCCAAGAGACCCAGTACTTC
CASSFAGSQETQYF
>.|.|TRBJ2-2|TRBV29-1
TGCAGCGTGCCCGCAAGAACCGGGGAGCTGTTTTTT
CSVPARTGELFF
>.|TRBD1|TRBJ2-7|TRBV20-1
TGCAGTGCTAGTCCAGGGGGATACGACGAGCAGTACTTC
CSASPGGYDEQYF
>.|.|TRBJ2-1|TRBV5-4
TGTGCCAGCAGCTTGGGAGGTCCGGGGGACAATGAGCAGTTCTTC
CASSLGGPGDNEQFF
>.|.|TRBJ1-5|TRBV19
TGTGCCAGTAGTCCCGCAGGGGAGGGCAATCAGCCCCAGCATTTT
CASSPAGEGNQPQHF
>.|TRBD1|TRBJ2-1|TRBV10-3
TGTGCCACGGGACAGGGGGCCTACAATGAGCAGTTCTTC
CATGQGAYNEQFF